The 7 T cell receptor beta chains below come from one sample, sequenced in a study of neurological immune-mediated disorders. MiXCR, run by TCRdb on the 5' RACE reads, gives a single entry per CDR3 protein. The sample records around 65,000 distinct CDR3 sequences, roughly 5% being singletons. Sequencing was performed on PBMCs. These receptors originate from a human donor with multiple sclerosis. The donor label of this sample is uncertain.

This clonotype was detected ten times or more. V gene TRBV7-8 combines with J gene TRBJ2-5; TRBD2 matches at 8 bases. V was pared by 7 bases and J by 4 bases, with 8 bases of the junction left unmatched. The CDR3 consists of 14 residues. CDR1 and CDR2 (germline): SGHVS, FQNEAQ. In DNA form, the CDR3 reads TGTGCCAGCACCCCGGGAGGGGCGATAGAGACCCAGTACTTC. As protein: CASTPGGAIETQYF.

In its sample, this clonotype was seen many times. The chain uses TRBV5-1 and TRBJ1-2; 8 bases map to TRBD1. This CDR3 has 17 amino acids. The germline V gene encodes CDR1 SGHRS and CDR2 YFSETQ. Unmatched junction bases numbered 11, after V lost 3 bases and J lost 1 base. The CDR3 DNA is TGCGCCAGCAGCTATCACACCGGGACAGGATTTAACTATGGCTACACCTTC. Encoded protein: CASSYHTGTGFNYGYTF.

This clonotype was seen many times. The chain combines TRBV7-6 with TRBJ1-5, with a weak D call TRBD1 (5 bases). This CDR3 has 14 residues. With 5 bases removed from V and 5 bases from J, the gap between germline ends came to 13 bases. Germline V gene lookup returns CDR1 SGHVS and CDR2 FNYEAQ. CDR3: CASSRFGGDQPQHF. The CDR3 DNA reads TGTGCCAGCAGCCGATTCGGGGGTGATCAGCCCCAGCATTTT.

The sample holds many counts of this clonotype. The V and J genes are TRBV15 and TRBJ1-6; D is undetermined. This CDR3 has 13 residues. V was shortened by 4 bases and J by 9 bases, with 10 bases between the two germline ends. Germline V gene lookup returns CDR1 LNHNV and CDR2 YYDKDF (reference sequence). In nucleotides, the CDR3 is TGTGCCACCAGCAAGAGCGGGGTTTCACCCCTCCACTTT. Encoded protein: CATSKSGVSPLHF.

This clonotype was counted ten times or more. V gene TRBV20-1 combines with J gene TRBJ1-2; D is unresolved. In germline, CDR1 is DFQATT, CDR2 SNEGSKA (reference sequence). V was cut by 2 bases and J by 4 bases, with 8 bases left in between. CDR3 length: 12 amino acids. The CDR3 loop is CSARPAIYGYTF. The CDR3 coding sequence is TGCAGTGCTAGACCAGCAATCTATGGCTACACCTTC.

This clonotype was observed many times. The genes are TRBV5-1 and TRBJ2-7; 11 bases map to TRBD1. Germline CDR1 is SGHRS and CDR2 is YFSETQ. Trimming cost V 7 bases and J 0 bases; bases outside gene matches: 0. This CDR3 contains 13 residues. CDR3 sequence (DNA): TGCGCCAGCGGACAGGGGGCCTCCTACGAGCAGTACTTC. Protein: CASGQGASYEQYF. The entire variable domain, with the rest obtained from reference TRBV5-1 and TRBJ2-7, is as follows: KAGVTQTPRYLIKTRGQQVTLSCSPISGHRSVSWYQQTPGQGLQFLFEYFSETQRNKGNFPGRFSGRQFSNSRSEMNVSTLELGDSALYLCASGQGASYEQYFGPGTRLTVT.

This clonotype was observed many times. The genes are TRBV20-1 and TRBJ2-7, with 7 positions matching TRBD1. Germline V lookup: CDR1 DFQATT, CDR2 SNEGSKA (reference sequence). J lost 0 bases, V lost 3 bases, and 8 bases had no gene match. This CDR3 contains 15 residues. The CDR3 coding sequence is TGCAGTGCTAGGCTGACAGGGCGAAGCTCCTACGAGCAGTACTTC. This encodes CSARLTGRSSYEQYF.